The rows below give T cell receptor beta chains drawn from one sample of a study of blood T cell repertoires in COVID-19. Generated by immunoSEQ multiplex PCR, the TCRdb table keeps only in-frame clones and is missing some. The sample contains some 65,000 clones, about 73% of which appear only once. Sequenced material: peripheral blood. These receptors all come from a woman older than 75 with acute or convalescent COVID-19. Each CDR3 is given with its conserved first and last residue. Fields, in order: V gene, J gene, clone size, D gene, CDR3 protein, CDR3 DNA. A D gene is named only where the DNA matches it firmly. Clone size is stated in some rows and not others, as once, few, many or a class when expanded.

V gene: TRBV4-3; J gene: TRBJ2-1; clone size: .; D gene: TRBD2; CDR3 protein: CASSQRTSGRVEQFF; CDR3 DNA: TGCGCCAGCAGCCAACGGACTAGCGGGAGGGTGGAGCAGTTCTTC
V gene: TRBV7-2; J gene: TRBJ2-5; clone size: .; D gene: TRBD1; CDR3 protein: CASSFQQGQETQYF; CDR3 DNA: TGTGCCAGCAGCTTCCAACAGGGGCAAGAGACCCAGTACTTC
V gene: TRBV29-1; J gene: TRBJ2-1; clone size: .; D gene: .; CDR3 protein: CSVATSNNEQFF; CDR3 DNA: TGCAGCGTGGCAACTAGTAACAATGAGCAGTTCTTC
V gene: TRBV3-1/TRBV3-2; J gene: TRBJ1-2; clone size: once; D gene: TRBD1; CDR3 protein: CASSHWTGDGYTF; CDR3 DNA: TGTGCCAGCAGCCACTGGACAGGGGATGGCTACACCTTC
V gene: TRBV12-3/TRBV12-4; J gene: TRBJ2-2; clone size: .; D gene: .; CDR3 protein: CAGTVSATGELFF; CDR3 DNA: TGTGCCGGCACGGTCTCCGCTACCGGGGAGCTGTTTTTT
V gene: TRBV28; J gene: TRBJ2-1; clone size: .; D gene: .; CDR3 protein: CASSSPGGGGSEQFF; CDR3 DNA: TGTGCCAGCAGTTCCCCCGGTGGAGGGGGCAGTGAGCAGTTCTTC
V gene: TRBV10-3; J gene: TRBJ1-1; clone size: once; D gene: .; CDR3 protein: CAITSRQVNTEAFF; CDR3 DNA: TGTGCCATCACCTCACGGCAGGTGAACACTGAAGCTTTCTTT
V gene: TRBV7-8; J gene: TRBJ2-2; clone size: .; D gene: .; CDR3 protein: CASSLVRAGSPTGELFF; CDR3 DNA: TGTGCCAGCAGCTTAGTTCGAGCGGGTTCCCCCACCGGGGAGCTGTTTTTT
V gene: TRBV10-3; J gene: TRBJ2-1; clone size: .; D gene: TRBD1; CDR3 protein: CAISEGTGVRSSYNEQFF; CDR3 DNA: TGTGCCATCAGTGAGGGAACAGGGGTTCGGAGCTCCTACAATGAGCAGTTCTTC
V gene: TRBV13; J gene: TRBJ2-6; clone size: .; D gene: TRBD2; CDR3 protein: CASSDRLAGGWSSGANVLTF; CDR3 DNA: TGTGCCAGCAGCGACAGACTAGCGGGAGGGTGGAGCTCTGGGGCCAACGTCCTGACTTTC
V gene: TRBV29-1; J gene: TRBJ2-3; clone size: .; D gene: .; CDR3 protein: CSVGNLRGGKSDTQYF; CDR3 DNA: TGCAGCGTTGGGAACTTAAGGGGCGGGAAGTCAGATACGCAGTATTTT
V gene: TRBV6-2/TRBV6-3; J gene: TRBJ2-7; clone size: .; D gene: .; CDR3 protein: CASSPRGGPGRYEQYF; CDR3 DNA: TGTGCCAGCAGCCCCAGGGGAGGGCCGGGAAGATACGAGCAGTACTTC
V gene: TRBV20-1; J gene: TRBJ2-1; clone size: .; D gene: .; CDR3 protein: CSPRRGEQFF; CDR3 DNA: TGCAGTCCCCGTCGAGGTGAGCAGTTCTTC
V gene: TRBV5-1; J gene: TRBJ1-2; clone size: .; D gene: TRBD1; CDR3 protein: CASSALTGEDGYTF; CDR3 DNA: TGCGCCAGCAGCGCCTTAACAGGGGAGGATGGCTACACCTTC
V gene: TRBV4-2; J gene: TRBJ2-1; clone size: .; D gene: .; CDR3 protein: CASSHEDGTYNEQFF; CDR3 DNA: TGTGCCAGCAGCCATGAAGACGGGACCTACAATGAGCAGTTCTTC
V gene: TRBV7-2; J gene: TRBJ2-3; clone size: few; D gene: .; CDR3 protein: CASSQLVGSDTQYF; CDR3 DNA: TGTGCCAGCAGCCAACTAGTGGGGTCAGATACGCAGTATTTT